In its sample, the clone carrying this T cell receptor beta chain was seen many times. From roughly 390 ng of RNA, a library with molecular barcoded alpha/delta and beta/gamma adaptors was made. TCRdb re-derived calls from the reads in MiXCR, one entry per CDR3 protein. The data hold 46,000 or so distinct CDR3 sequences, with 15% to 20% observed a single time. This sample was taken from a study of read filtering for tumor transcriptome and immune sequencing. This CDR3 is 14 amino acids long. The V end was cut by 6 bases, the J end by 5 bases, with 13 bases between. Material: a population of CD138-negative cells sorted from bone marrow. The chain couples TRBV12-3 or TRBV12-4 to TRBJ2-2, with unresolved D. This TCR derives from a donor at least 40 years old with multiple myeloma. The CDR3 sequence: CASSKVRSTGELFF. CDR3 bases: TGTGCCAGCAGCAAAGTAAGGTCGACCGGGGAGCTGTTTTTT.